The 20 T cell receptor beta chains below all came from one sample that was sequenced in a study of blood T cell repertoires in COVID-19 (dated by TCRdb to about 2020). Library generation was performed with the immunoSEQ multiplex PCR assay. Here the immuneACCESS table is served through TCRdb, limited to in-frame sequences with V and J called. Missing clones are a known gap in these copies; in checked studies unresolved V genes cover under half, and the rest lacks a known reason. The sample table lists tens of thousands of clones, over 60% of them with a count of one. Together, the top ten hold almost 50% of the sample. Sequencing input: peripheral blood. These receptors all come from a human donor in a cohort sampled during active COVID-19.

This sequence joins TRBV7-2 and TRBJ2-7; D perhaps matches TRBD1 (5 bases). Looked up from germline, CDR1 is SGHTA and CDR2 is FQGNSA. This CDR3 is 15 amino acids long. V dropped 2 bases and J dropped 6 bases, with 17 bases sitting between them. Here the CDR3 reads CASSLFGYGAGEQYF. The CDR3, as DNA: TGTGCCAGCAGCTTATTTGGGTATGGGGCTGGCGAGCAGTACTTC.

This clone was seen a handful of times. The J gene is TRBJ1-5, the V gene TRBV4-2; D is unresolved. This CDR3 region has 14 residues. CDR1 is LGHNA and CDR2 is YNFKEQ in the germline V gene. V lost 3 bases and J 4 bases, leaving 10 bases between the germline ends. The CDR3 nucleotides are TGTGCCAGCAGCCACGGACGGGGAAATCAGCCCCAGCATTTT. It encodes CASSHGRGNQPQHF.

V is TRBV5-1 and J is TRBJ2-7, with D perhaps TRBD2 (8 bases). V lost 3 bases to trimming and J lost 3 bases, with 19 bases between them. CDR3 length: 16 amino acids. Germline V gene lookup returns CDR1 SGHRS and CDR2 YFSETQ. The CDR3 DNA sequence: TGCGCCAGCAGCTGGGACAGTCCGGGGGGGTACTACGAGCAGTACTTC. This encodes CASSWDSPGGYYEQYF.

The chain carries TRBV28 and TRBJ1-1; D not certain. The length of the CDR3 is 15 residues. Germline V gene data show CDR1 as MDHEN and CDR2 as SYDVKM. V gave up 2 bases and J gave up 1 base, with 11 bases separating them. CDR3 coding DNA: TGTGCCAGCAGTTTAGGCCGAGCGGGGAACACTGAAGCTTTCTTT. Translation gives CASSLGRAGNTEAFF.

The gene calls are TRBV5-4 and TRBJ1-4, with D possibly TRBD1 on 5 matching bases. The V gene lost 3 bases and the J gene lost 9 bases, with 21 bases spanning the gap. This CDR3 has 16 residues. CDR1 is SGHNT, CDR2 YYREEE, per germline (reference sequence). CDR3 protein: CASSSVGAGPTQKLFF. The CDR3 coding sequence is TGTGCCAGCAGCTCCGTAGGGGCAGGTCCCACCCAAAAACTGTTTTTT.

The J gene is TRBJ1-4, the V gene TRBV28, with D uncertain. The CDR3 sequence is 14 residues long. V dropped 5 bases and J dropped 4 bases, with 11 bases sitting between them. CDR1 is MDHEN and CDR2 is SYDVKM in the germline V gene. DNA of the CDR3: TGTGCCAGCAGTCGGACTGGCTATAATGAAAAACTGTTTTTT. This encodes CASSRTGYNEKLFF.

The genes are TRBV2 and TRBJ2-3, with 11 positions matching TRBD2. J lost 2 bases, V lost 2 bases, and 3 bases had no gene match. The CDR3 consists of 16 residues. The germline V gene encodes CDR1 SNHLY and CDR2 FYNNEI. CDR3 loop: CASSERLAGNTDTQYF. In DNA form, the CDR3 reads TGTGCCAGCAGTGAAAGACTAGCGGGAAACACAGATACGCAGTATTTT.

V and J are TRBV4-3 and TRBJ2-1; D is perhaps TRBD2 (6 bases). V was pared by 4 bases and J by 1 base, with 11 bases between. Germline CDR1 and CDR2: LGHNA and YSLEER. This CDR3 has 15 residues. The CDR3 DNA is TGCGCCAGCAGCCCCGGGGGATTATCCTACAATGAGCAGTTCTTC. Its protein product is CASSPGGLSYNEQFF.

The chain combines TRBV30 with TRBJ2-2, with 7 bases identical to TRBD2. CDR3 size: 14 residues. CDR1 is GTSNPN, CDR2 SVGIG, per germline (reference sequence). The junction had 3 bases not matched to a gene; V was cut back by 3 bases and J by 2 bases. This CDR3 reads CAWRTSANTGELFF. The CDR3 coding sequence is TGTGCCTGGAGAACTAGCGCTAACACCGGGGAGCTGTTTTTT. Combining the CDR3 with reference TRBV30 and TRBJ2-2 gives the whole variable domain SQTIHQWPATLVQPVGSPLSLECTVEGTSNPNLYWYRQAAGRGLQLLFYSVGIGQISSEVPQNLSASRPQDRQFILSSKKLLLSDSGFYLCAWRTSANTGELFFGEGSRLTVL.

The chain uses TRBV27 and TRBJ1-1; 10 nucleotides line up with TRBD1. V was clipped by 6 bases and J by 5 bases; unmatched bases: 9. The CDR3 runs 15 residues. The germline V gene encodes CDR1 MNHEY and CDR2 SMNVEV (reference sequence). The CDR3 sequence: CASSPRQGARTEAFF. In DNA, the CDR3 is TGTGCCAGCAGCCCTCGACAGGGGGCAAGGACTGAAGCTTTCTTT.

V and J are TRBV4-2 and TRBJ2-5; 13 bases are shared with TRBD2. Germline trimming cut 4 bases from V and 5 bases from J; bases unmatched to any gene: 7. Germline V gene data show CDR1 as LGHNA and CDR2 as YNFKEQ. The CDR3 totals 16 residues. CDR3 region: CASSPGLAGREETQYF. In DNA, the CDR3 is TGTGCCAGCAGCCCGGGACTAGCGGGGCGGGAGGAGACCCAGTACTTC.

This clone was seen more than once but under ten times. V usage is TRBV11-2 and J usage is TRBJ1-4, with D tentatively TRBD1 (6 bases). With 0 bases removed from V and 8 bases from J, the gap between germline ends came to 13 bases. Germline values: CDR1 SGHAT, CDR2 FQNNGV. The CDR3 extends over 15 amino acids. CDR3 residues: CASSLEGRGAEKLFF. CDR3 nucleotide sequence: TGTGCCAGCAGCTTAGAAGGGCGGGGGGCCGAAAAACTGTTTTTT.

The V call is TRBV7-3, the J call TRBJ2-7; no firm D call. Deletions cut 3 bases from V and 3 bases from J, with 9 bases between. The germline CDR1 and CDR2 sequences are SGHTA and FQGTGA. This CDR3 comprises 13 residues. This chain's CDR3 is CASSLRLHYEQYF. DNA of the CDR3: TGTGCCAGCAGCTTGAGACTGCACTACGAGCAGTACTTC. The variable domain in full, completed from reference TRBV7-3 and TRBJ2-7, reads GAGVSQTPSNKVTEKGKYVELRCDPISGHTALYWYRQSLGQGPEFLIYFQGTGAADDSGLPNDRFFAVRPEGSVSTLKIQRTERGDSAVYLCASSLRLHYEQYFGPGTRLTVT.

This clone was found a few times. The V call is TRBV5-1, the J call TRBJ1-1; weak D call: TRBD1 (6 bases). Per the germline V gene, CDR1 is SGHRS and CDR2 is YFSETQ. This CDR3 has 15 residues. The germline V and J ends were trimmed by 5 bases and 1 base, with 15 bases remaining between them. The CDR3 sequence is CASSLRVQGNTEAFF. Written as DNA, the CDR3 is TGCGCCAGCAGTTTAAGAGTACAGGGGAACACTGAAGCTTTCTTT.

This chain joins TRBV27 and TRBJ2-3, with D possibly being TRBD2 (5 bases). V dropped 6 bases and J dropped 2 bases, with 15 bases sitting between them. The CDR3 is 15 amino acids. CDR1 is MNHEY and CDR2 is SMNVEV in the germline V gene (reference sequence). The DNA of the CDR3 is TGTGCCAGCAGCCGAAAGAGCGGTTCCACAGATACGCAGTATTTT. Translated: CASSRKSGSTDTQYF.

This clone was recorded only once. The V gene is TRBV30, the J gene TRBJ2-7, with TRBD2 as a possible D gene (5 bases). Trimming removed 4 bases from V and 0 bases from J, with 13 bases in between. The germline CDR1 and CDR2 sequences are GTSNPN and SVGIG (reference sequence). CDR3 length equals 14 residues. The CDR3 spells CAWKGSVISYEQYF. As DNA, the CDR3 is TGTGCCTGGAAAGGGAGTGTGATCTCCTACGAGCAGTACTTC. Supplemented by reference TRBV30 and TRBJ2-7, the full variable domain reads SQTIHQWPATLVQPVGSPLSLECTVEGTSNPNLYWYRQAAGRGLQLLFYSVGIGQISSEVPQNLSASRPQDRQFILSSKKLLLSDSGFYLCAWKGSVISYEQYFGPGTRLTVT.

The chain links TRBV23-1 to TRBJ2-3; 10 nucleotides agree with TRBD1. TRBV23-1 is known as an ORF, though its function is uncertain. This CDR3 region has 16 residues. V trimming: 0 bases; J trimming: 2 bases; junction bases outside the gene matches: 2. CDR3: CASSQSGTGATDTQYF. The CDR3 region has the DNA TGCGCCAGCAGTCAATCCGGGACAGGGGCCACAGATACGCAGTATTTT.

The chain carries TRBV27 and TRBJ2-2; 7 bases agree with TRBD1. V shed 5 bases and J 1 base; nucleotides not matched to a gene: 4. The CDR3 is made up of 15 amino acids. Looked up from germline, CDR1 is MNHEY and CDR2 is SMNVEV (reference sequence). The CDR3 here is CASSPGQKNTGELFF. The CDR3 nucleotides read TGTGCCAGCAGTCCGGGACAGAAGAACACCGGGGAGCTGTTTTTT.

The chain joins TRBV4-2 to TRBJ2-7; D not resolved. V was cut by 0 bases and J by 5 bases, with 14 bases left in between. Per germline, CDR1 LGHNA and CDR2 YNFKEQ. This CDR3 region has 15 residues. Here the CDR3 DNA reads TGTGCCAGCAGCCAAGATCCCTCTCACGTAGACGAGCAGTACTTC. It encodes CASSQDPSHVDEQYF.

The chain couples TRBV7-9 to TRBJ1-6, with D unresolved. The CDR3 has 13 residues. V dropped 1 base and J dropped 7 bases, with 5 bases sitting between them. CDR1 and CDR2 from the germline V gene are SEHNR and FQNEAQ (reference sequence). In DNA, the CDR3 is TGTGCCAGCAGCTTAGGTAGCAATTCACCCCTCCACTTT. Translation gives CASSLGSNSPLHF.